This TCR beta chain was obtained from a study of human CD4 T cells and Enterobacteriaceae. Per the germline V gene, CDR1 is ENHRY and CDR2 is SYGVKD. This CDR3 is built from 16 residues. Trimming removed 7 bases from V and 4 bases from J, with 20 bases in between. All CD4+ cells other than CD45RA+CCR7+CD95- naive cells were sorted as memory, over 98% pure. TCRdb keeps only in-frame clones here, not all; method: immunoSEQ multiplex PCR. This table has about 29,000 clones, approximately 84% appearing once. The sample was memory CD4+ T cells from blood. V and J are TRBV10-3 and TRBJ2-1, with D perhaps TRBD1 or TRBD2 (5 bases each). This receptor was identified in a human donor in good health. The CDR3 protein is CAITDFGGADYNEQFF. The CDR3 nucleotides read TGTGCCATCACGGACTTTGGGGGAGCGGATTACAATGAGCAGTTCTTC.